This TCR beta chain was retrieved from a study of OX40 agonist ivuxolimab in advanced cancers. About the research overall: Patients in the trial were receiving intravenous ivuxolimab every 2 weeks, at doses of 0.01 to 10 mg/kg. A history of anti-PD-1, anti-PD-L1 or anti-CTLA-4 therapy was acceptable, and about 40% had some. Study-wide results and limits: On average, a greater number of expanded clones characterised CD8+ T cells relative to CD4+. The study observed clonal expansion of CD4+ and CD8+ blood T cells by week 6 at 0.1 to 3.0 mg/kg.

Germline CDR1 is MNHEY and CDR2 is SVGAGI. The CDR3 consists of 16 residues. V dropped 0 bases and J dropped 3 bases, with 14 bases sitting between them. As for this clone: Its antigen is unidentified.

TCRdb keeps only in-frame clones here, not all; method: immunoSEQ multiplex PCR. The data show tens of thousands of clones, with approximately 80% seen just once and 0.4% to 0.5% held by the top ten. The TCR sequence derives from an adult with an advanced solid tumor such as melanoma, head and neck, liver or kidney cancer. The starting material was CD4+ or CD8+ T cells sorted from blood, obtained in a trial of the OX40 agonist ivuxolimab. V gene TRBV6-5 combines with J gene TRBJ1-2; D remains unclear. CDR3 loop: CASSYSWTVADYGYTF. The CDR3 bases are TGTGCCAGCAGTTACTCCTGGACGGTTGCTGACTATGGCTACACCTTC.